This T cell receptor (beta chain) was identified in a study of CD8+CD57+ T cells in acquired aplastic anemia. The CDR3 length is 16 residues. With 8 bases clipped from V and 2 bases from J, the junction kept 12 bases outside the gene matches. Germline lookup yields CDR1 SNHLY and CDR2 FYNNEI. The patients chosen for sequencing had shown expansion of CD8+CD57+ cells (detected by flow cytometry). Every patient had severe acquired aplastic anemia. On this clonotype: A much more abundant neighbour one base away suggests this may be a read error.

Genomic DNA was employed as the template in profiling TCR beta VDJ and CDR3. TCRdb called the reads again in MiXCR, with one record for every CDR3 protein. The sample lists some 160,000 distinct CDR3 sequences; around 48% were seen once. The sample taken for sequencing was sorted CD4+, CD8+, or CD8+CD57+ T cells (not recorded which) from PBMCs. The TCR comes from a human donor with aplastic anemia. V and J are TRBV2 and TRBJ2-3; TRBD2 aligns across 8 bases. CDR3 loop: CASRPGTRGLTDTQYF. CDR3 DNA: TGTGCCAGCCGTCCCGGGACTAGGGGACTCACAGATACGCAGTATTTT.